This T cell receptor (beta chain) was profiled in a study of blood T cell repertoires in COVID-19. Study context: Samples of COVID-19 (acute and convalescent) were obtained from the United States, Italy and Spain.

The method was immunoSEQ multiplex PCR; TCRdb's version includes in-frame clones alone and lacks a portion of them. The sample consists of hundreds of thousands of clones, more than 85% of them appearing once. The ends were cut back, 4 bases at V and 8 bases at J, with 20 bases in the middle. The CDR3 totals 16 residues. Germline-derived CDR1 and CDR2 are SGHVS and FQNEAQ. Membership in each cohort depended on participant-reported clinical history. Specimen: PBMCs or T cells enriched from blood (not recorded which). V is TRBV7-8 and J is TRBJ1-4, with D possibly being TRBD1 (6 bases). This receptor was identified in a woman in her fifties or sixties who had recovered from COVID-19. The CDR3 DNA sequence: TGTGCCAGCAGCTCGTCTACAGGGTTGTTAAAGGAAAAACTGTTTTTT. Its protein is CASSSSTGLLKEKLFF.